This T cell receptor (beta chain) is from a study of cytomegalovirus exposure and HLA in healthy donors. Points from the study as a whole: Most CMV-associated TCR beta chains appeared HLA-restricted in a later analysis.

This CDR3 has 15 amino acids. V lost 6 bases and J lost 9; bases outside the gene matches: 11. CDR1 SEHNR and CDR2 FQNEAQ come from the germline V gene (reference sequence). The primer mix had 60 Vbeta and 13 Jbeta primers. TCRdb's copy holds only in-frame clones and misses some; the assay was immunoSEQ multiplex PCR. This sample carries about 200,000 clones, about 85% of them seen once, and the ten largest clones take approximately 0.39%. Regarding this clone: What it binds is unknown.

This sequence originates from a male donor in good health and CMV-seropositive. This chain connects TRBV7-9 to TRBJ2-1, with 10 nucleotides matching TRBD2. Sequencing input: PBMCs. The chain's CDR3 is CASRVPGLASSEQFF. CDR3 in DNA: TGTGCCAGCAGGGTACCGGGACTAGCGAGCAGTGAGCAGTTCTTC.